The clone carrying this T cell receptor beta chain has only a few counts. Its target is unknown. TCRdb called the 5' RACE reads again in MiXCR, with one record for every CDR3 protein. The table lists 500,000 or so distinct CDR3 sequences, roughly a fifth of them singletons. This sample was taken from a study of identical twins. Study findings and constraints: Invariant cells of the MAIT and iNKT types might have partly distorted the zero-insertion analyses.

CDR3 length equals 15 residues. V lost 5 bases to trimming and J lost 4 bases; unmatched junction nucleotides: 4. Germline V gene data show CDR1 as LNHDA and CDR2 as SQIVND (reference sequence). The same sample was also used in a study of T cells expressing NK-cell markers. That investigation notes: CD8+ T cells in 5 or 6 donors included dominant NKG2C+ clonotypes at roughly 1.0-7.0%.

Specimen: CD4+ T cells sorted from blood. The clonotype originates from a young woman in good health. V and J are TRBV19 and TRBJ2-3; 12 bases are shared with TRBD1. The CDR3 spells CASSVGTGGADTQYF. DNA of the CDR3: TGTGCCAGTAGTGTCGGGACAGGGGGCGCAGATACGCAGTATTTT.